The 16 T cell receptor beta chains in this list originate from one sample, sequenced in a study of blood T cell repertoires in COVID-19. The table came from immunoSEQ multiplex PCR; TCRdb's copy has only in-frame clones and leaves some out. This table has roughly 240,000 clones, about 89% appearing once. The sequenced sample was peripheral blood. The receptors stem from a woman aged 55-70 years who had recovered from COVID-19.

CDR3 DNA sequence: TGTGCCAGCAGTACGGGACTAGCGGGGGGGCGTGGGGAGCTGTTTTTT. It yields the protein CASSTGLAGGRGELFF. V usage is TRBV28 and J usage is TRBJ2-2, with TRBD2 identical over 16 bases. Germline CDR1 MDHEN, CDR2 SYDVKM. This CDR3 has 16 amino acids. V was clipped by 5 bases and J by 8 bases; unmatched bases: 5.

This sequence joins TRBV27 and TRBJ2-2; 10 bases are a match to TRBD2. V dropped 3 bases and J dropped 4; count of bases not matched to a gene: 5. CDR1 is MNHEY and CDR2 is SMNVEV in the germline V gene (reference sequence). This CDR3 region has 16 residues. The CDR3 bases are TGTGCCAGCAGTTTCTTACTAGCGGGATCCACCGGGGAGCTGTTTTTT. Translation: CASSFLLAGSTGELFF.

The rearrangement links TRBV7-2 to TRBJ1-2, with D unclear. Trimming pared 8 bases from V and 7 bases from J, leaving 17 bases between. The germline gives CDR1 SGHTA, CDR2 FQGNSA. There are 13 residues in the CDR3. This CDR3 is CASRPGQAGGYTF. The CDR3 DNA follows: TGTGCCAGCCGCCCTGGCCAGGCGGGTGGCTACACCTTC.

V is TRBV5-5 and J is TRBJ1-4; D gene uncertain. From germline, CDR1 is SGHKS and CDR2 YYEKEE (reference sequence). Trimming took 5 bases from V and 7 from J, leaving 18 bases between them. The CDR3 extends over 15 amino acids. The CDR3 nucleotides are TGTGCCAGCAGGATTGGAGGAGGGAGAGGTGAAAAACTGTTTTTT. Amino acid sequence: CASRIGGGRGEKLFF.

The rearrangement joins TRBV13 to TRBJ1-1; TRBD1 matches 7 bases. The length of the CDR3 is 12 residues. Germline values: CDR1 PRHDT, CDR2 FYEKMQ (reference sequence). V shed 5 bases, J shed 11 bases, and the junction held 8 bases outside the gene matches. The CDR3 sequence: CASSLGQVTAFF. For the CDR3, the DNA is TGTGCCAGCAGCCTTGGACAGGTCACGGCTTTCTTT.

The V and J genes are TRBV19 and TRBJ2-7, with D possibly TRBD1 on 5 matching bases. The CDR3 length is 14 residues. CDR1 and CDR2 from the germline V gene are LNHDA and SQIVND (reference sequence). V dropped 6 bases and J dropped 0 bases, with 12 bases sitting between them. The CDR3 region is CASSTQVSSYEQYF. The CDR3 bases are TGTGCCAGTAGCACACAGGTGAGCTCCTACGAGCAGTACTTC. Filled out from reference TRBV19 and TRBJ2-7, the complete variable domain reads DGGITQSPKYLFRKEGQNVTLSCEQNLNHDAMYWYRQDPGQGLRLIYYSQIVNDFQKGDIAEGYSVSREKKESFPLTVTSAQKNPTAFYLCASSTQVSSYEQYFGPGTRLTVT.

The rearrangement uses TRBV19 and TRBJ2-5; 7 nucleotides align to TRBD1. Germline loops: CDR1 LNHDA, CDR2 SQIVND (reference sequence). CDR3 length: 15 amino acids. V shed 2 bases and J 1 base; nucleotides not matched to a gene: 4. The CDR3 region has the DNA TGTGCCAGTAGTATAAAACGGGACAGCCAAGAGACCCAGTACTTC. Its translation is CASSIKRDSQETQYF.

This clone appeared once. The V call is TRBV15, the J call TRBJ2-1; D possibly corresponds to TRBD2 (5 bases). CDR3 length: 14 amino acids. Germline V CDR1 and CDR2: LNHNV, YYDKDF (reference sequence). Trimming pared 3 bases from V and 7 bases from J, leaving 13 bases between. For the CDR3, the DNA is TGTGCCACCAGCAGGGAGGTGATTTGGAATGAGCAGTTCTTC. It codes for CATSREVIWNEQFF.

As concerns this clone: Other DNA variants within this sample encode the same CDR3. V and J are TRBV5-1 and TRBJ1-6; a possible D gene is TRBD1 (6 bases). Trimming pared 4 bases from V and 7 bases from J, leaving 12 bases between. The germline V gene encodes CDR1 SGHRS and CDR2 YFSETQ. The CDR3 sequence is 14 residues long. In DNA, the CDR3 is TGCGCCAGCAGCCTCGGACAGAACAATTCACCCCTCCACTTT. It is translated as CASSLGQNNSPLHF.

The chain uses TRBV10-3 and TRBJ2-3, with D perhaps TRBD2 (6 bases). The CDR3 is made up of 15 amino acids. V was shortened by 11 bases and J by 3 bases, with 21 bases between the two germline ends. CDR1 is ENHRY and CDR2 is SYGVKD in the germline V gene. CDR3: CASSGLQLGTDTQYF. The CDR3 DNA sequence: TGTGCCTCTTCGGGACTCCAACTGGGGACAGATACGCAGTATTTT.

The gene calls are TRBV10-3 and TRBJ2-7, with TRBD1 identical over 8 bases. Looked up from germline, CDR1 is ENHRY and CDR2 is SYGVKD. The CDR3 loop spans 15 amino acids. The V and J ends lost 0 bases and 3 bases, in that order; junction bases with no gene match: 4. The DNA for the CDR3 is TGTGCCATCAGTGAGTCCAGAGACAGGGGCTACGAGCAGTACTTC. Its protein is CAISESRDRGYEQYF.

The chain carries TRBV4-3 and TRBJ2-3; 7 bases line up with TRBD1. The CDR3 length is 16 residues. Unmatched junction bases numbered 6, after V lost 3 bases and J lost 0 bases. CDR1 LGHNA and CDR2 YSLEER come from the germline V gene. The CDR3 nucleotides read TGCGCCAGCAGCCATTTCGGACAGGTTAGCACAGATACGCAGTATTTT. It is translated as CASSHFGQVSTDTQYF.

The chain carries TRBV7-3 and TRBJ1-2; possibly TRBD1 for D (5 bases). Trimming shortened V by 2 bases and J by 5 bases, and 12 bases separated the two germline ends. The germline gives CDR1 SGHTA, CDR2 FQGTGA. The CDR3 has 14 amino acids. As DNA, the CDR3 is TGTGCCAGCAGCTTAGGGGGGGAGCGGTATGGCTACACCTTC. Protein: CASSLGGERYGYTF.

DNA for the CDR3: TGTGCCAGCAGCCCTCACCCCGGCTCCTACAATGAGCAGTTCTTC. Amino acid sequence: CASSPHPGSYNEQFF. V is TRBV9 and J is TRBJ2-1; D ambiguous. Per the germline V gene, CDR1 is SGDLS and CDR2 is YYNGEE. This CDR3 comprises 15 residues. V was pared by 4 bases and J by 0 bases, with 11 bases between.

The chain is built from TRBV4-2 and TRBJ2-1; 7 positions agree with TRBD2. The CDR3 has 13 residues. The junction had 2 bases not matched to a gene; V was cut back by 1 base and J by 8 bases. The V gene's germline CDR1 is LGHNA and CDR2 YNFKEQ. DNA of the CDR3: TGTGCCAGCAGCCAAGGGGCGGGGGATGAGCAGTTCTTC. Its translation: CASSQGAGDEQFF.

The rearrangement links TRBV7-3 to TRBJ1-4; D unclear. This CDR3 comprises 15 residues. Germline CDR1 SGHTA, CDR2 FQGTGA. V dropped 3 bases and J dropped 2 bases, with 10 bases sitting between them. CDR3 in DNA: TGTGCCAGCAGCTTCCCAGGTATTACTAATGAAAAACTGTTTTTT. This encodes CASSFPGITNEKLFF.